This TCR beta chain was profiled in a study of CD8+CD57+ T cells in acquired aplastic anemia (dated by TCRdb to between 2018 and 2020). About the study as a whole: DNA extracted from sorted CD4+ and CD8+ cells had a mean of roughly 3.4 ug, with a range of roughly 0.17 to 27.4 ug. CD8+CD57+ expansion was defined as frequency above the mean frequency observed in healthy subjects. Overall study results and their limits: Twenty-nine CD8+ CDR3 sequences were found in both patients and controls but appeared to be highly expressed in patients and within the immunodominant clones of the patients. Patients and healthy controls showed no significant difference in CD8+ Simpson's diversity (P=0.060).

Patients chosen for sequencing had shown expansion of CD8+CD57+ cells by flow cytometry. Every patient had severe acquired aplastic anemia, diagnosed using the International Study of Aplastic Anemia and Agranulocytosis and Camitta criteria. Patients had received no therapy at the time of blood sampling. TCR repertoires of sorted CD4+ and CD8+ blood T cells from severe aplastic anemia patients and healthy subjects were deep-sequenced in the study. In the USA, patient enrollment took place under clinicaltrials.gov protocols 00001620, 01623167, 00001397, 00071045, 00081523 and 00961064. Ficoll-Paque density gradient centrifugation was used to isolate peripheral blood mononuclear cells. Before DNA extraction, CD4+ and CD8+ T cells were sorted by FACS or by magnetic beads. To note about this clonotype: Its antigen is currently not known. Base qualities are missing; no much larger clone stands one base away.

CDR1 WNHNN and CDR2 SYGVQD are derived from the germline V gene (reference sequence). V is shortened by 6 bases, J by 6 bases, and the region joining them spans 9 bases. The CDR3 goes from the cysteine to the phenylalanine over 12 residues. This entry keeps only the CDR3 DNA: 36 bases, framed from base 1. Genomic DNA was used as template for profiling of TCR beta VDJ combinations and CDR3 sequences. TCR repertoire sequencing was run on an Illumina HiSeq 2000. For the original study's pipeline: Repertoire assessment relied on Simpson's diversity index, CDR3 size and DJ length profiles, and TRBV/TRBJ rearrangement plots. The immunodominant clone was defined as the most abundant DNA sequence in deep sequencing data. CDR3 amino acid sequences were checked for sharing across subjects and were also compared against the VDJdb database and published repertoires. TCRdb trimmed the raw reads at Q25, called clones with MiXCR and kept productive beta chains. Under each unique CDR3 protein, matching rows form one entry showing the most common genes and DNA. In this record, the V and J calls reflect TCRdb's handling and not the investigators' own analysis. Across this sample there are 150,000 to 160,000 distinct CDR3 sequences, with over 50% seen only once. The ten largest clones capture roughly 12% of the sample.

The chain is made from TRBV10-1 and TRBJ1-5; TRBD1 could be the D gene, as 6 bases match. The sequenced sample was sorted CD4+, CD8+, or CD8+CD57+ T cells (not recorded which) from PBMCs. The sequence came from a human donor with aplastic anemia. The CDR3: CASRNRVQPQHF. The nucleotide sequence is given as TGCGCCAGCAGGAACAGGGTTCAGCCCCAGCATTTT.